This TCR beta chain was profiled in a study of blood T cell repertoires in COVID-19. Background on the study: Collection of acute and convalescent COVID-19 samples took place in the United States, Italy and Spain.

V was clipped by 7 bases and J by 2 bases, with 11 bases between them. The CDR3 is 13 residues long. In germline, CDR1 is MNHEY, CDR2 SVGAGI. Sequencing used immunoSEQ multiplex PCR; TCRdb keeps in-frame clones, though not all of them. The sample has about 300,000 clones, approximately 90% seen once. The sample consisted of peripheral blood. This chain uses TRBV6-5 with TRBJ1-1; TRBD1 is a possible D gene (5 bases). The sequence was obtained from a woman between 25 and 40 years old who had recovered from COVID-19. CDR3 residues: CASTAGYNTEAFF. The CDR3 nucleotides are TGTGCCAGCACCGCAGGGTATAACACTGAAGCTTTCTTT.